This T cell receptor beta chain derives from a study of cytomegalovirus exposure and HLA in healthy donors. Vbeta (60) and Jbeta (13) primers were used in the PCR. Profiled with immunoSEQ multiplex PCR; TCRdb holds only in-frame clones, not every one. The sample has around 81,000 clones, roughly 60% seen once. This CDR3 has 14 amino acids. The trim removed 4 bases at V and 8 bases at J, leaving 8 bases unmatched. Per germline, CDR1 LNHDA and CDR2 SQIVND (reference sequence). The TCR originated in a man aged 30-40 years in good health and CMV-seropositive. The chain combines TRBV19 with TRBJ2-1; 7 bases are shared with TRBD1. Input material: PBMCs. The CDR3 protein is CASSNLGQQDEQFF. For the CDR3, the DNA is TGTGCCAGTAGTAATCTGGGACAGCAGGATGAGCAGTTCTTC. Filled out from reference TRBV19 and TRBJ2-1, the complete variable domain reads DGGITQSPKYLFRKEGQNVTLSCEQNLNHDAMYWYRQDPGQGLRLIYYSQIVNDFQKGDIAEGYSVSREKKESFPLTVTSAQKNPTAFYLCASSNLGQQDEQFFGPGTRLTVL.